The source of this T cell receptor (beta chain) is a study of T cells expressing NK-cell markers. Overall study: From sorted CD3+CD56+NKG2C+, CD3+CD56+NKG2C- and CD3+CD56-NKG2C+ T cells came the TCR beta repertoires.

The CDR3 contains 16 residues. The germline CDR1 and CDR2 sequences are MDHEN and SYDVKM. TCRdb reanalyzed the 5' RACE reads and collapses them to one entry per CDR3 protein, without DNA. The sample's table shows about 550,000 distinct CDR3 sequences. This sequence was found in a man in his late teens or twenties in good health. This sequence joins TRBV28 and TRBJ2-6; TCRdb lists TRBD1, though no DNA is available to test this call. Material: blood T cells: a sorted CD56 or NKG2C T cell subset, CD4+ or CD8+ T cells, or bulk PBMC T cells (not recorded which). CDR3 sequence reads: CASSWGRLSGANVLTF.